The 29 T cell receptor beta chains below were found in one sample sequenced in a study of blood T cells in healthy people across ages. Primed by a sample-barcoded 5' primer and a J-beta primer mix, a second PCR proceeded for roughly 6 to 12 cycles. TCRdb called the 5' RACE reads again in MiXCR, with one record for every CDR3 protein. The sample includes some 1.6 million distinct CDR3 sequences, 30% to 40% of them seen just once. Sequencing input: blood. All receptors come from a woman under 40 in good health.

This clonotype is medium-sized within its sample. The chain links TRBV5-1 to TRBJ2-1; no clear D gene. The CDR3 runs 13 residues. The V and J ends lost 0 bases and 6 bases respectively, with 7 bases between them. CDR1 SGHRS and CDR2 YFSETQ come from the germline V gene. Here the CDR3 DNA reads TGCGCCAGCAGCTTGGATGTCGTCAATGAGCAGTTCTTC. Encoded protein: CASSLDVVNEQFF.

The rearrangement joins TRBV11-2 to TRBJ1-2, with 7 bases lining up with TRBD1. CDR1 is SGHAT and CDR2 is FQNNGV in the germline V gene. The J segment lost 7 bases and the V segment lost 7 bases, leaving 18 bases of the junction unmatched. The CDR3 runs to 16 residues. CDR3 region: CASTETNRGSRSGYTF. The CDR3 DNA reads TGTGCCAGCACCGAGACGAACAGGGGAAGCCGCTCTGGCTACACCTTC. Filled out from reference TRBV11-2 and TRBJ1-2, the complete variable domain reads EAGVAQSPRYKIIEKRQSVAFWCNPISGHATLYWYQQILGQGPKLLIQFQNNGVVDDSQLPKDRFSAERLKGVDSTLKIQPAKLEDSAVYLCASTETNRGSRSGYTFGSGTRLTVV.

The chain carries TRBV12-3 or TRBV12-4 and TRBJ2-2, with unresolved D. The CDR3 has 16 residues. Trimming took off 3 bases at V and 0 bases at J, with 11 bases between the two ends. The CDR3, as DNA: TGTGCCAGCAGTTTCTGGGCCTCGGCGAACACCGGGGAGCTGTTTTTT. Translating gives CASSFWASANTGELFF.

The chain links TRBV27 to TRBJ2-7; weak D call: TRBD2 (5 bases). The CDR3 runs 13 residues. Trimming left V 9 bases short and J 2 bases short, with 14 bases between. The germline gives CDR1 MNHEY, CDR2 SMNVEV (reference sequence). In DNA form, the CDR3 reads TGTGCCAGTGCTGCCCAGGAGGCCTACGAGCAGTACTTC. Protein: CASAAQEAYEQYF.

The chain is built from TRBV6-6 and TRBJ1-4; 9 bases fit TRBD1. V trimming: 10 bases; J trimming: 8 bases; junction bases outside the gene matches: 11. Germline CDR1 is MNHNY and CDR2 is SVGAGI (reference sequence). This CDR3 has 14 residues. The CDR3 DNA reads TGTGCCACCTGCCCCGGGACAGGGATGGAAAAACTGTTTTTT. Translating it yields CATCPGTGMEKLFF.

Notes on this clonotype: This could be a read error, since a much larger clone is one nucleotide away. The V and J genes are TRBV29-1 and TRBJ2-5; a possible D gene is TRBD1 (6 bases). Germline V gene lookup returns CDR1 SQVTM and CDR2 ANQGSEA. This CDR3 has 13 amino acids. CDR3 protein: CGVEGAGAREQYF. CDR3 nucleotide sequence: TGCGGCGTTGAAGGGGCAGGGGCTAGAGAGCAGTACTTC. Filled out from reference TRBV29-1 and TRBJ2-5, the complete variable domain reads SAVISQKPSRDICQRGTSLTIQCQVDSQVTMMFWYRQQPGQSLTLIATANQGSEATYESGFVIDKFPISRPNLTFSTLTVSNMSPEDSSIYLCGVEGAGAREQYFGPGTRLLVL.

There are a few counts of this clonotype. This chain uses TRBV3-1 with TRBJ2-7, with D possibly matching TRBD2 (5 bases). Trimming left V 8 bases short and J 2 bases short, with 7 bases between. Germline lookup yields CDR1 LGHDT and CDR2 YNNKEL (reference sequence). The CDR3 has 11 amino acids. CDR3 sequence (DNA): TGTGCCAGCGCCGGGACCTACGAGCAGTACTTC. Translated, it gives CASAGTYEQYF.

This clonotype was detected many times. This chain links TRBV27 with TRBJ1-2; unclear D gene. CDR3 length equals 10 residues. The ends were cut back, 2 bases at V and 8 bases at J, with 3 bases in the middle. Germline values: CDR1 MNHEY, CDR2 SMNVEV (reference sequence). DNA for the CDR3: TGTGCCAGCAGTTTAGAGGGCTACACCTTC. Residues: CASSLEGYTF.

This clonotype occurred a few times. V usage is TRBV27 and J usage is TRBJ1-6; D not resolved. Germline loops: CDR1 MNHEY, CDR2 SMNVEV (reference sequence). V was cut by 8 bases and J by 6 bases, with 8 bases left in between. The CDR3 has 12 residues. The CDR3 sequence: CASGAFNSPLHF. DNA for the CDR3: TGTGCCAGCGGTGCGTTTAATTCACCCCTCCACTTT.

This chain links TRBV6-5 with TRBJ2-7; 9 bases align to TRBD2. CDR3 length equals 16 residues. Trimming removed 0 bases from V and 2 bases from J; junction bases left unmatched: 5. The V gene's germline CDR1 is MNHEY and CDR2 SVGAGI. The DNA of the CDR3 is TGTGCCAGCAGTTACTCGCAAGCGGGAGGCCCCTACGAGCAGTACTTC. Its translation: CASSYSQAGGPYEQYF.

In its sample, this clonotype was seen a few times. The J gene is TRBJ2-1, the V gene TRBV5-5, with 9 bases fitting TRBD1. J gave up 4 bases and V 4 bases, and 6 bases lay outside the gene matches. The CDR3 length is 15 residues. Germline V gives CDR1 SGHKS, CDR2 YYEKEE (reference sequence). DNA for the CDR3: TGTGCCAGCAGCCGGACAGGGGACTTTTACAATGAGCAGTTCTTC. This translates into CASSRTGDFYNEQFF. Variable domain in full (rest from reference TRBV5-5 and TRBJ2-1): DAGVTQSPTHLIKTRGQQVTLRCSPISGHKSVSWYQQVLGQGPQFIFQYYEKEERGRGNFPDRFSARQFPNYSSELNVNALLLGDSALYLCASSRTGDFYNEQFFGPGTRLTVL.

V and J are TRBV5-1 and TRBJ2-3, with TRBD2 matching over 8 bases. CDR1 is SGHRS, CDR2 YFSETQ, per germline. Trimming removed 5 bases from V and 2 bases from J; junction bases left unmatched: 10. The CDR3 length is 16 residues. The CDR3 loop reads CASRPGLADYTDTQYF. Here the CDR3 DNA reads TGCGCCAGCAGACCCGGACTAGCAGATTACACAGATACGCAGTATTTT.

The CDR3 spells CSASRQDRYYGYTF. Written as DNA, the CDR3 is TGCAGTGCTAGTCGACAGGACAGATACTATGGCTACACCTTC. The genes are TRBV20-1 and TRBJ1-2; a possible D gene is TRBD1 (6 bases). V gave up 3 bases and J gave up 3 bases, with 14 bases separating them. Germline lookup yields CDR1 DFQATT and CDR2 SNEGSKA (reference sequence). This CDR3 contains 14 residues.

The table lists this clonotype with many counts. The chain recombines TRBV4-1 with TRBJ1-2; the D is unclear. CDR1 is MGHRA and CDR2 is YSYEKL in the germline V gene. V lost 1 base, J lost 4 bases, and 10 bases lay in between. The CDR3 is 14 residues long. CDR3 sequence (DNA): TGCGCCAGCAGCCAAGTCGGCCCGACCTATGGCTACACCTTC. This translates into CASSQVGPTYGYTF.

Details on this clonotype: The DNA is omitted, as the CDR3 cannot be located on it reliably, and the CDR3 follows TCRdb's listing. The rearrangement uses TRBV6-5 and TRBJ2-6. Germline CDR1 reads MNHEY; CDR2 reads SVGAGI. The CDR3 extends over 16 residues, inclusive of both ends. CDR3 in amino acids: CASSSSGIAGANVLTF.

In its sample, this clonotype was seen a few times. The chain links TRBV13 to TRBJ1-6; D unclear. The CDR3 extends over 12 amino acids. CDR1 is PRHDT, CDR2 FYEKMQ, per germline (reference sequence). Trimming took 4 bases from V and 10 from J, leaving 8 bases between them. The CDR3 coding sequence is TGTGCCAGCAGCTCGACCAGCTCACCCCTCCACTTT. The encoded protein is CASSSTSSPLHF.

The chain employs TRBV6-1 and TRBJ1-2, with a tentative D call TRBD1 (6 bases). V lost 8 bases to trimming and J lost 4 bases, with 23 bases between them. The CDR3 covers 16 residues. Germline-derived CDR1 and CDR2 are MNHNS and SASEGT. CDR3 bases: TGTGCCAGCGCACCCATAACGTCGGGACAATTCTATGGCTACACCTTC. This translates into CASAPITSGQFYGYTF.

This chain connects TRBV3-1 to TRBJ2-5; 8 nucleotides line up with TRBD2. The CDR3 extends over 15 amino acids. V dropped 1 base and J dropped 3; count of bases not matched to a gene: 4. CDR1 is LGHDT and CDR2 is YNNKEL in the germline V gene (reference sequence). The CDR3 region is CASSQAGRGEETQYF. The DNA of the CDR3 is TGTGCCAGCAGCCAAGCAGGGCGGGGGGAAGAGACCCAGTACTTC.

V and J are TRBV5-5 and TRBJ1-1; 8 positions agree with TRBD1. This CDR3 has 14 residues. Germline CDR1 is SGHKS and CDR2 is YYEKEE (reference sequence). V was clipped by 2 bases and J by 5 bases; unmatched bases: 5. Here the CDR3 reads CASSLRQGPTEAFF. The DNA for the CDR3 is TGTGCCAGCAGCTTACGACAGGGGCCGACTGAAGCTTTCTTT.

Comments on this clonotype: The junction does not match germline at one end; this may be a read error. CDR3 region: CANSLLAGGRTDTQYF. The CDR3 region has the DNA TGTGCCAACAGCTTATTAGCGGGAGGGAGGACAGATACGCAGTATTTT. V gene TRBV7-2 combines with J gene TRBJ2-3; 11 positions agree with TRBD2. This CDR3 region has 16 residues. Germline lookup yields CDR1 SGHTA and CDR2 FQGNSA.

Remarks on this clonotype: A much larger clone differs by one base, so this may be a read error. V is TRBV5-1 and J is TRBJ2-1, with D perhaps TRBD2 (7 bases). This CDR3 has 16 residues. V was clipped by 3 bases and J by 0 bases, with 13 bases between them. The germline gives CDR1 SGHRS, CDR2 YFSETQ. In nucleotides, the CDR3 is TGCGCCAGCAGCTGGTGGGGGGGCATCTCCTACAATGAGCAGTTCTTC. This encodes CASSWWGGISYNEQFF.

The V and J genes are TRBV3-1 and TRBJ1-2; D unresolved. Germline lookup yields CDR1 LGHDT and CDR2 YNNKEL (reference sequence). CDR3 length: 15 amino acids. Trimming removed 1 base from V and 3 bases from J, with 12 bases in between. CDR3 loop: CASSQVVSADYGYTF. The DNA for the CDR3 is TGTGCCAGCAGCCAAGTGGTATCAGCCGACTATGGCTACACCTTC.

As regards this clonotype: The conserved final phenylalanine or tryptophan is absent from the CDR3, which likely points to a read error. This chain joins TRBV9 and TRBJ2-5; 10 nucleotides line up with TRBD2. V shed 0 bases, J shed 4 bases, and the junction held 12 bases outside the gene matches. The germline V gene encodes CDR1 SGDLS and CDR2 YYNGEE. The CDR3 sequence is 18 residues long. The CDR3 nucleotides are TGTGCCAGCAGCGTAGGGAAAACTAGCGGGGCTACCGCAGAGACCCAGTACTCC. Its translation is CASSVGKTSGATAETQYS.

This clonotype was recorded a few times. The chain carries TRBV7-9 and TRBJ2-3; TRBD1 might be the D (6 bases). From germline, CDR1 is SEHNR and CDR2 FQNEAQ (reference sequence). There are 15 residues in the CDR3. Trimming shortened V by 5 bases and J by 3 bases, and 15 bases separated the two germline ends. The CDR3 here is CASSPEGDRTDTQYF. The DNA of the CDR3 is TGTGCCAGCAGCCCAGAGGGGGATCGGACAGATACGCAGTATTTT.

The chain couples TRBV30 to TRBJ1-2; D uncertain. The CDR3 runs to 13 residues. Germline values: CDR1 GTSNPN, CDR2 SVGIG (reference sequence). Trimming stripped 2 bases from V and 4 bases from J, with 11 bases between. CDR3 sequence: CAWSIRDGYGYTF. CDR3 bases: TGTGCCTGGAGTATCCGTGATGGCTATGGCTACACCTTC.

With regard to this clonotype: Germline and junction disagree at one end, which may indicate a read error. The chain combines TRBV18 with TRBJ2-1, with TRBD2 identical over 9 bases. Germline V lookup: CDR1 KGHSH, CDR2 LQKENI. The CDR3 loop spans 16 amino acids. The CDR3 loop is CTSSPGLAGTYNEQFF. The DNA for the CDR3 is TGTACCAGCTCACCGGGACTAGCAGGAACCTACAATGAGCAGTTCTTC.

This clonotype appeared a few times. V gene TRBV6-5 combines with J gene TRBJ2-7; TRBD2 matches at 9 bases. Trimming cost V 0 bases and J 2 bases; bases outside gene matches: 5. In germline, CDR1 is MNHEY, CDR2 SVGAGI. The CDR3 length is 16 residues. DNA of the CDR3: TGTGCCAGCAGTTACTCTAGCGGGAGTATACCCTACGAGCAGTACTTC. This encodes CASSYSSGSIPYEQYF.

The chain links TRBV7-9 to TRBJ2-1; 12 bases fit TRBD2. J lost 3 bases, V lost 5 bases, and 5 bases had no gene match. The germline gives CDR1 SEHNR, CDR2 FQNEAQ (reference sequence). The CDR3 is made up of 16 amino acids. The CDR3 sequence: CASSPASGRDYNEQFF. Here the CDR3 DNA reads TGTGCCAGCAGCCCGGCTAGCGGGAGGGACTACAATGAGCAGTTCTTC. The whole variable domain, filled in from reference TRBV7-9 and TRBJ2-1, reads DTGVSQNPRHKITKRGQNVTFRCDPISEHNRLYWYRQTLGQGPEFLTYFQNEAQLEKSRLLSDRFSAERPKGSFSTLEIQRTEQGDSAMYLCASSPASGRDYNEQFFGPGTRLTVL.

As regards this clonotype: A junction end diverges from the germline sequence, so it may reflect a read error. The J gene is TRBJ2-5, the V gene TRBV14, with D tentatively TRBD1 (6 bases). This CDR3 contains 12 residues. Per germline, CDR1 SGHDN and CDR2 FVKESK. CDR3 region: CAGSRDTETLYF. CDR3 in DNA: TGTGCCGGCAGCCGGGACACGGAGACCCTGTACTTC. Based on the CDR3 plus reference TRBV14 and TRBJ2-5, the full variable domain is EAGVTQFPSHSVIEKGQTVTLRCDPISGHDNLYWYRRVMGKEIKFLLHFVKESKQDESGMPNNRFLAERTGGTYSTLKVQPAELEDSGVYFCAGSRDTETLYFGPGTRLLVL.